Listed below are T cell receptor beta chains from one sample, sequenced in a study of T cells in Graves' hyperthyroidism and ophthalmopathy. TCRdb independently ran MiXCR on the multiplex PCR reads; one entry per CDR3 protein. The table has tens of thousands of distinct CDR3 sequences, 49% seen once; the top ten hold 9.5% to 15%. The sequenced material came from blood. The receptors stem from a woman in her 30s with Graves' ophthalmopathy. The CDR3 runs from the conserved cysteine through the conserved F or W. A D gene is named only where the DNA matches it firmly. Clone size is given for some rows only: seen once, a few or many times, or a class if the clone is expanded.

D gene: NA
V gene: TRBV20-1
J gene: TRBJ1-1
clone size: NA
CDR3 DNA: TGCAGTGCTAGAGATCCCGGGGGCACTGAAGCCTTCTTT
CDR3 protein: CSARDPGGTEAFF

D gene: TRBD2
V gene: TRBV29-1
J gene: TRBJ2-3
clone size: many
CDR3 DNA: TGCAGCGTTGAAGAGATTAGCGGGAGGACAGATACGCAGTATTTT
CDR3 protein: CSVEEISGRTDTQYF

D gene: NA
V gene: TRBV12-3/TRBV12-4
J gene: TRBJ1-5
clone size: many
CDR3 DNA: TGTGCCAGCAGTTTGGACAATCAGCCCCAGCATTTT
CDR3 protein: CASSLDNQPQHF

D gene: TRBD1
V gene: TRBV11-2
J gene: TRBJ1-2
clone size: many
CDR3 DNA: TGTGCCAGCAGTCAGGGGGTGAAGTATGGCTACACCTTC
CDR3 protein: CASSQGVKYGYTF

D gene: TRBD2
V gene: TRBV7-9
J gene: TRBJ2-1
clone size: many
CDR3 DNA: TGTGCCAGCAGACGTGGTAGCGGGAGCGATGAGCAGTTCTTC
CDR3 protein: CASRRGSGSDEQFF

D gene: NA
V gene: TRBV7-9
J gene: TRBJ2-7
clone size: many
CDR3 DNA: TGTGCCAGCAGCCCGGACAGCAGGGTTTTAATGTACACCTACGAGCAGTACTTC
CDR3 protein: CASSPDSRVLMYTYEQYF

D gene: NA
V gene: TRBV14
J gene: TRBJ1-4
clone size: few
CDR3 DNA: TGTGCCAGCAGCCAAGATCGCCGGGCGAGGGAAAAACTGTTTTTT
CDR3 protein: CASSQDRRAREKLFF

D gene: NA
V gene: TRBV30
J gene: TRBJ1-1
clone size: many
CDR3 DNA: TGTGCCTGGAGTCTCGGGACGGGCCATGAAGCTTTCTTT
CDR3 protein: CAWSLGTGHEAFF

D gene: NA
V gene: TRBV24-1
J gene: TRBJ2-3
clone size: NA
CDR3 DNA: TGTGCCACCAGTGAGCCGGGCACAGATACGCAGTATTTT
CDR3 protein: CATSEPGTDTQYF

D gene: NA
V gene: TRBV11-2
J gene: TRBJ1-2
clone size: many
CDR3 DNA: TGTGCCAGCAGCGTCAACCTCGGGACCGAAGACTATGGCTACACCTTC
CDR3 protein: CASSVNLGTEDYGYTF

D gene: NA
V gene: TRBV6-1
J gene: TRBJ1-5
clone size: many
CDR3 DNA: TGTGCCAGCAGTGAAGCAGGGTCGCATCAGCCCCAGCATTTT
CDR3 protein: CASSEAGSHQPQHF

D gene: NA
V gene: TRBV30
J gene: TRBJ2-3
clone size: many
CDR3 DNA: TGTGCCTGGGCTACAGATACGCAGTATTTT
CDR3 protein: CAWATDTQYF

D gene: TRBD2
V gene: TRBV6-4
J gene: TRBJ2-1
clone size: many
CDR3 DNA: TGTGCCAGCAGTAGGAAGCCGGGACTAGCGGACAATGAGCAGTTCTTC
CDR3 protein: CASSRKPGLADNEQFF

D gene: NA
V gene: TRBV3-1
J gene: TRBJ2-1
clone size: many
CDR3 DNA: TGTGCCAGCAGCCGCCTAGGAAATGAGCAGTTCTTC
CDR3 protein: CASSRLGNEQFF

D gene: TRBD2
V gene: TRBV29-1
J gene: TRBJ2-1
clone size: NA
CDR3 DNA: TGCAATCTGGGGAGGGCAAACGCCAATGAGCAGTTCTTC
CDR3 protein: CNLGRANANEQFF

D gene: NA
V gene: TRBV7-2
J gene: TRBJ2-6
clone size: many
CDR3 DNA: TGTGCCAGCAACGCAAGGTCTGGGGCCAACGTCCTGACTTTC
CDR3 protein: CASNARSGANVLTF